Each of the 26 T cell receptor beta chains below was sequenced from the same sample in a study of blood T cell repertoires in COVID-19. Measured with immunoSEQ multiplex PCR; TCRdb has only the in-frame clones, and not every one. The table includes about 240,000 clones, roughly 76% detected once. Sequencing used peripheral blood. The receptor set was obtained from a woman over 75 with COVID-19, enrolled during active disease.

This chain links TRBV7-2 with TRBJ2-5, with 10 bases lining up with TRBD2. The CDR3 contains 16 residues. V was clipped by 5 bases and J by 1 base; unmatched bases: 7. Germline V gene data show CDR1 as SGHTA and CDR2 as FQGNSA. This CDR3 is CASSLSPSGGQETQYF. The CDR3 coding sequence is TGTGCCAGCAGCCTTTCCCCTAGCGGGGGCCAAGAGACCCAGTACTTC.

The chain recombines TRBV28 with TRBJ1-1, with 9 bases identical to TRBD1. Germline values: CDR1 MDHEN, CDR2 SYDVKM. The CDR3 length is 16 residues. V lost 7 bases to trimming and J lost 3 bases; unmatched junction nucleotides: 12. CDR3 residues: CASTRDRASFYTEAFF. CDR3 coding DNA: TGTGCCAGCACCAGGGACAGGGCTTCTTTTTACACTGAAGCTTTCTTT.

This rearrangement joins TRBV2 to TRBJ1-5; 9 bases agree with TRBD1. This CDR3 comprises 14 residues. In germline, CDR1 is SNHLY, CDR2 FYNNEI. J was trimmed by 7 bases and V by 7 bases; bases with no gene match: 8. The DNA for the CDR3 is TGTGCCAGCACCCTGGACAGGGGCGGGCAGCCCCAGCATTTT. It translates to CASTLDRGGQPQHF.

This rearrangement joins TRBV30 to TRBJ1-4, with D possibly matching TRBD1 (5 bases). Trimming cost V 1 base and J 7 bases, with 7 bases left between them. The length of the CDR3 is 12 residues. Germline lookup yields CDR1 GTSNPN and CDR2 SVGIG (reference sequence). In DNA, the CDR3 is TGTGCCTGGAGTGCCCAGGGTGAAAAACTGTTTTTT. Translated: CAWSAQGEKLFF.

The CDR3 bases are TGTGCCAGCAGCCAAGACAGGGGGCTGGCTGAAGCTTTCTTT. Residues: CASSQDRGLAEAFF. This rearrangement joins TRBV3-1 (or the pseudogene TRBV3-2) to TRBJ1-1; TRBD1 agrees at 8 bases. This CDR3 has 14 residues. Germline CDR1 and CDR2: LGHDT and YNNKEL (reference sequence). Unmatched junction bases numbered 3, after V lost 0 bases and J lost 6 bases.

V is TRBV30 and J is TRBJ2-3; 8 nucleotides align to TRBD2. The CDR3 is 16 amino acids. CDR1 and CDR2 from the germline V gene are GTSNPN and SVGIG (reference sequence). J lost 8 bases, V lost 5 bases, and 18 bases had no gene match. The chain's CDR3 is CAWSLTAGGLEGTQYF. The CDR3 nucleotides are TGTGCCTGGTCCCTAACGGCGGGGGGCCTGGAGGGTACGCAGTATTTT.

The V call is TRBV27, the J call TRBJ1-2; D uncertain. The CDR3 contains 17 residues. Deletions cut 4 bases from V and 8 bases from J, with 26 bases between. Germline loops: CDR1 MNHEY, CDR2 SMNVEV (reference sequence). The CDR3 region has the DNA TGTGCCAGCAGTTCTCGGTTTGACCCAGCGTCACTCGGAGGCTACACCTTC. It yields the protein CASSSRFDPASLGGYTF.

This chain links TRBV3-1 (or the pseudogene TRBV3-2) with TRBJ2-7; TRBD2 is a possible D gene (6 bases). The CDR3 sequence is 15 residues long. The ends were cut back, 4 bases at V and 1 base at J, with 14 bases in the middle. CDR1 is LGHDT, CDR2 YNNKEL, per germline (reference sequence). CDR3 nucleotides: TGTGCCAGCAGCCTTTCCGGGACTCCTTCCTACGAGCAGTACTTC. Amino acid sequence: CASSLSGTPSYEQYF.

The gene calls are TRBV28 and TRBJ2-5; 9 bases align to TRBD2. With 3 bases clipped from V and 5 bases from J, the junction kept 10 bases outside the gene matches. The length of the CDR3 is 16 residues. The germline V gene encodes CDR1 MDHEN and CDR2 SYDVKM. In DNA, the CDR3 is TGTGCCAGCAGTTTTTTCCCCAGGAGCGGGGGGGAGACCCAGTACTTC. It is translated as CASSFFPRSGGETQYF.

The genes are TRBV5-1 and TRBJ1-1; D is possibly TRBD1 (5 bases). The germline V and J ends were trimmed by 1 base and 3 bases, with 10 bases remaining between them. Germline V gene sequence: CDR1 SGHRS, CDR2 YFSETQ. The CDR3 length is 14 residues. The CDR3 is CASSLPGIDTEAFF. The CDR3 DNA is TGCGCCAGCAGCTTGCCAGGGATCGACACTGAAGCTTTCTTT.

The J gene is TRBJ2-1, the V gene TRBV7-2; 10 bases align to TRBD1. Germline V gene sequence: CDR1 SGHTA, CDR2 FQGNSA. Unmatched junction bases numbered 12, after V lost 4 bases and J lost 15 bases. This CDR3 is 14 amino acids long. The chain's CDR3 is CASSSRQGASSAFF. The DNA for the CDR3 is TGTGCCAGCAGCTCCCGACAGGGGGCGTCGTCCGCGTTCTTC.

The chain joins TRBV19 to TRBJ2-7; 8 nucleotides line up with TRBD1. The CDR3 spans 12 residues. V gave up 5 bases and J gave up 6 bases; unmatched junction bases: 3. Germline assignment: CDR1 LNHDA and CDR2 SQIVND (reference sequence). The DNA of the CDR3 is TGTGCCAGTAGTGGACAGGGCTTCGAGCAGTACTTC. It codes for CASSGQGFEQYF.

The genes are TRBV9 and TRBJ1-6, with a possible D match to TRBD1 (5 bases). The CDR3 sequence is 15 residues long. V lost 6 bases and J 7 bases, leaving 17 bases between the germline ends. Germline-derived CDR1 and CDR2 are SGDLS and YYNGEE. The CDR3 nucleotides read TGTGCCAGCACCCTCGGGGGGGGTCGAAATTCACCCCTCCACTTT. It yields the protein CASTLGGGRNSPLHF. The full variable domain, rest sourced from reference TRBV9 and TRBJ1-6, is DSGVTQTPKHLITATGQRVTLRCSPRSGDLSVYWYQQSLDQGLQFLIQYYNGEERAKGNILERFSAQQFPDLHSELNLSSLELGDSALYFCASTLGGGRNSPLHFGNGTRLTVT.

The genes are TRBV3-1 (or the pseudogene TRBV3-2) and TRBJ2-5, with 7 positions matching TRBD2. Germline trimming cut 5 bases from V and 6 bases from J; bases unmatched to any gene: 15. The CDR3 consists of 16 residues. Germline loops: CDR1 LGHDT, CDR2 YNNKEL (reference sequence). The CDR3 nucleotides are TGTGCCAGCAGCTCTTCACTAGCGTCCAAAGGTCAGACCCAGTACTTC. Protein: CASSSSLASKGQTQYF.

This chain connects TRBV28 to TRBJ2-1, with 7 bases matching TRBD2. Germline values: CDR1 MDHEN, CDR2 SYDVKM. The CDR3 is made up of 15 amino acids. V lost 2 bases to trimming and J lost 5 bases; unmatched junction nucleotides: 6. DNA of the CDR3: TGTGCCAGCAGTTTAGTAGCGGGTGGTAACAATGAGCAGTTCTTC. Protein product: CASSLVAGGNNEQFF.

This clone was counted between two and nine times. This chain joins TRBV24-1 and TRBJ1-2; 10 nucleotides agree with TRBD1. V lost 5 bases and J lost 5; bases outside the gene matches: 4. CDR3 length: 14 residues. Germline V gene lookup returns CDR1 KGHDR and CDR2 SFDVKD. CDR3 coding DNA: TGTGCCACCAGTGCAAAGGACAGGGGGTATGGCTACACCTTC. This translates into CATSAKDRGYGYTF.

The chain uses TRBV30 and TRBJ1-5; D may be TRBD1 (5 bases). Germline V lookup: CDR1 GTSNPN, CDR2 SVGIG (reference sequence). CDR3 size: 15 residues. V lost 0 bases and J lost 4, with 13 bases in between. CDR3 loop: CAWSVEGWRNQPQHF. The CDR3 DNA is TGTGCCTGGAGTGTGGAGGGGTGGAGGAATCAGCCCCAGCATTTT.

This clone has just a few counts. As DNA, the CDR3 is TGTGCCAGCAGTTTAGGAGTCCTACGTGCCGCCTACGAGCAGTACTTC. Translating gives CASSLGVLRAAYEQYF. The V call is TRBV28, the J call TRBJ2-7; D is undetermined. The CDR3 has 16 residues. The germline V gene has CDR1 MDHEN and CDR2 SYDVKM. The V and J ends lost 2 bases and 2 bases respectively, with 16 bases between them.

The rearrangement uses TRBV25-1 and TRBJ1-2; D may be TRBD1 (5 bases). Per the germline V gene, CDR1 is MGHDK and CDR2 is SYGVNS. V lost 4 bases, J lost 8 bases, and 17 bases lay in between. The length of the CDR3 is 14 residues. DNA of the CDR3: TGTGCCAGCAGTGTGGCGGGACTAGTGGAGGGCTACACCTTC. It codes for CASSVAGLVEGYTF.

The rearrangement links TRBV7-2 to TRBJ2-1; 7 bases fit TRBD2. The CDR3 is 16 residues long. After removal of 5 bases from V and 2 bases from J, the junction contained 9 bases not matched to a gene. CDR1 SGHTA and CDR2 FQGNSA come from the germline V gene. The CDR3 region is CASSPGGRGTYNEQFF. CDR3 nucleotides: TGTGCCAGCAGCCCCGGCGGGAGAGGGACCTACAATGAGCAGTTCTTC.

V and J are TRBV7-9 and TRBJ1-2, with a possible D match to TRBD1 (6 bases). This CDR3 spans 13 amino acids. V lost 7 bases and J 4 bases, leaving 13 bases between the germline ends. Germline CDR1 and CDR2: SEHNR and FQNEAQ (reference sequence). The CDR3 here is CASTFTGPYGYTF. The CDR3 bases are TGTGCCAGCACCTTTACAGGGCCCTATGGCTACACCTTC.

J is TRBJ1-2 and V is TRBV6-2 or TRBV6-3; D is uncertain. With 0 bases removed from V and 4 bases from J, the gap between germline ends came to 12 bases. Germline V gives CDR1 MNHEY, CDR2 SVGEGT. The CDR3 runs to 15 residues. The CDR3 is CASSYSIYPTYGYTF. As DNA, the CDR3 is TGTGCCAGCAGTTACTCGATCTATCCTACCTATGGCTACACCTTC.

The chain employs TRBV28 and TRBJ2-5; D is uncertain. Trimming shortened V by 3 bases and J by 0 bases, and 5 bases separated the two germline ends. Germline CDR1 reads MDHEN; CDR2 reads SYDVKM. The CDR3 length is 13 residues. CDR3 bases: TGTGCCAGCAGTTTGGCATACCAAGAGACCCAGTACTTC. Encoded protein: CASSLAYQETQYF.

The chain uses TRBV4-2 and TRBJ2-1, with 9 bases aligning to TRBD1. The CDR3 consists of 17 residues. The V gene's germline CDR1 is LGHNA and CDR2 YNFKEQ. With 1 base clipped from V and 7 bases from J, the junction kept 11 bases outside the gene matches. CDR3 DNA: TGTGCCAGCAGCCAAGTAAAAATCGGGACAGGGCGGAATGAGCAGTTCTTC. Its translation: CASSQVKIGTGRNEQFF.

This chain links TRBV11-2 with TRBJ1-2; weak D call: TRBD1 (5 bases). V was shortened by 4 bases and J by 8 bases, with 11 bases between the two germline ends. The CDR3 extends over 12 amino acids. The V gene's germline CDR1 is SGHAT and CDR2 FQNNGV. This CDR3 reads CASSSQGVGYTF. The CDR3 DNA is TGTGCCAGCAGCTCCCAAGGGGTAGGCTACACCTTC.

The J gene is TRBJ2-3, the V gene TRBV7-2, with D maybe TRBD2 (6 bases). Per the germline V gene, CDR1 is SGHTA and CDR2 is FQGNSA. The CDR3 contains 15 residues. V was clipped by 0 bases and J by 4 bases, with 11 bases between them. For the CDR3, the DNA is TGTGCCAGCAGCTTAGCGGGGACTTCTTCAGATACGCAGTATTTT. Translating gives CASSLAGTSSDTQYF.